These 28 T cell receptor beta chains share one sample of origin, sequenced in a study of CD8+ T cells in alopecia areata. Specified treatment: oral pan-JAK inhibitor, 5-10 mg twice daily. Extraction of RNA preceded its reverse transcription into cDNA, which served as the sequencing template. Clones were read by immunoSEQ multiplex PCR, and TCRdb kept only the in-frame ones, dropping some. The table includes over 150,000 clones, 50% to 65% detected once. Sample: CD4+ T cells sorted from blood, taken at week 24, from a patient treated with tofacitinib. The receptors stem from a human donor with alopecia areata.

The count of this clone is one. CDR3 coding DNA: TGTGCCAGCAGTTACCCGGGGGGGGAACACTACGAGCAGTACTTC. This encodes CASSYPGGEHYEQYF. The rearrangement links TRBV6-5 to TRBJ2-7, with 8 bases fitting TRBD2. Germline CDR1 reads MNHEY; CDR2 reads SVGAGI. This CDR3 is built from 15 residues. V lost 2 bases, J lost 3 bases, and 6 bases stayed unmatched.

This clone came up a few times. The V call is TRBV5-1, the J call TRBJ2-7; a possible D gene is TRBD1 (5 bases). This CDR3 spans 17 amino acids. V gave up 3 bases and J gave up 6 bases, with 25 bases separating them. The germline V gene encodes CDR1 SGHRS and CDR2 YFSETQ. CDR3 amino acids: CASSSVPATDTNSEQYF. The CDR3 nucleotides read TGCGCCAGCAGCTCGGTACCAGCGACAGATACCAACAGCGAGCAGTACTTC.

As concerns this clone: This sample also contains other DNA sequences that code for the same CDR3. The rearrangement links TRBV29-1 to TRBJ2-3, with 7 positions matching TRBD2. The trim removed 5 bases at V and 5 bases at J, leaving 1 base unmatched. Germline CDR1 reads SQVTM; CDR2 reads ANQGSEA. The CDR3 has 11 amino acids. CDR3 sequence: CSVREGDTQYF. In DNA form, the CDR3 reads TGCAGCGTTAGGGAGGGAGATACGCAGTATTTT.

Only a few counts were recorded for this clone. The chain couples TRBV29-1 to TRBJ1-1; weak D call: TRBD1 (6 bases). Trimming took off 5 bases at V and 1 base at J, with 8 bases between the two ends. This CDR3 comprises 12 residues. Germline CDR1 SQVTM, CDR2 ANQGSEA. This chain's CDR3 is CSVRTENTEAFF. For the CDR3, the DNA is TGCAGCGTTCGGACAGAGAACACTGAAGCTTTCTTT.

J is TRBJ2-2 and V is TRBV2; no reliable D call. Trimming removed 1 base at V and 1 base at J, with 7 bases between. The CDR3 is 15 amino acids. CDR1 and CDR2 from the germline V gene are SNHLY and FYNNEI. The CDR3 nucleotides are TGTGCCAGCAGTGAAGGCTTTTGGAACACCGGGGAGCTGTTTTTT. Amino acids: CASSEGFWNTGELFF.

This chain joins TRBV19 and TRBJ2-7; TRBD1 or TRBD2 may be the D gene (7 bases each). The V and J ends lost 7 bases and 2 bases respectively, with 15 bases between them. Germline loops: CDR1 LNHDA, CDR2 SQIVND (reference sequence). This CDR3 spans 14 amino acids. The CDR3 sequence is CASTPGGQPYEQYF. In DNA, the CDR3 is TGTGCCAGTACCCCGGGGGGACAGCCCTACGAGCAGTACTTC.

As to this clone: The germline gene is not matched at one end of the junction; a read error may be the cause. V usage is TRBV27 and J usage is TRBJ2-7, with unresolved D. From germline, CDR1 is MNHEY and CDR2 SMNVEV (reference sequence). CDR3 length: 8 amino acids. The DNA of the CDR3 is TGTGCCAGCAGTTCCGACCCTTTC. It codes for CASSSDPF.

This clone was seen only a few times. The chain joins TRBV5-1 to TRBJ1-1; D perhaps matches TRBD1 (5 bases). Germline V lookup: CDR1 SGHRS, CDR2 YFSETQ. V lost 1 base and J 0 bases, leaving 10 bases between the germline ends. The CDR3 runs 15 residues. The CDR3 loop reads CASSLSGRVNTEAFF. The CDR3 nucleotides are TGCGCCAGCAGCTTGTCCGGCAGGGTGAACACTGAAGCTTTCTTT.

J is TRBJ2-5 and V is TRBV7-8; a possible D gene is TRBD2 (6 bases). Trimming shortened V by 8 bases and J by 0 bases, and 13 bases separated the two germline ends. The germline CDR1 and CDR2 sequences are SGHVS and FQNEAQ. The CDR3 consists of 14 residues. CDR3 loop: CASRGGIHQETQYF. The CDR3 DNA sequence: TGTGCCAGCCGGGGAGGAATACACCAAGAGACCCAGTACTTC.

The table lists this clone with a few counts. The chain employs TRBV6-6 and TRBJ1-3; TRBD1 matches at 8 bases. With V trimmed by 2 bases and J by 0 bases, 3 bases remained unmatched. This CDR3 is built from 16 residues. The germline V gene encodes CDR1 MNHNY and CDR2 SVGAGI (reference sequence). In DNA form, the CDR3 reads TGTGCCAGCAGTTACGGACAGGGCCGCTCTGGAAACACCATATATTTT. This encodes CASSYGQGRSGNTIYF.

This clone was recorded a few times. Distinct nucleotide sequences in the sample also encode this CDR3. The genes are TRBV5-1 and TRBJ1-1; tentatively, D is TRBD1 (5 bases). The ends were cut back, 3 bases at V and 1 base at J, with 10 bases in the middle. CDR3 size: 14 residues. CDR1 and CDR2 (germline): SGHRS, YFSETQ. The CDR3 nucleotides read TGCGCCAGCAGCTGGGGACGGAGGAACACTGAAGCTTTCTTT. Translating it yields CASSWGRRNTEAFF.

This chain uses TRBV5-1 with TRBJ1-2; D unclear. The CDR3 spans 14 residues. CDR1 is SGHRS, CDR2 YFSETQ, per germline. Trimming removed 4 bases at V and 4 bases at J, with 14 bases between. The CDR3 coding sequence is TGCGCCAGCAGCACTGGTCGGCGGGTCTATGGCTACACCTTC. It is translated as CASSTGRRVYGYTF. Full variable domain (outside the CDR3, taken from reference TRBV5-1 and TRBJ1-2): KAGVTQTPRYLIKTRGQQVTLSCSPISGHRSVSWYQQTPGQGLQFLFEYFSETQRNKGNFPGRFSGRQFSNSRSEMNVSTLELGDSALYLCASSTGRRVYGYTFGSGTRLTVV.

J is TRBJ2-7 and V is TRBV7-9; 7 bases fit TRBD1. The CDR3 length is 15 residues. CDR1 is SEHNR and CDR2 is FQNEAQ in the germline V gene (reference sequence). J gave up 4 bases and V 5 bases, and 11 bases lay outside the gene matches. CDR3 nucleotides: TGTGCCAGCAGCGGGGAACGACAGGGTTTGTACGAGCAGTACTTC. Its translation: CASSGERQGLYEQYF.

This clone has a handful of counts. The V call is TRBV5-1, the J call TRBJ1-6; D gene unclear. CDR1 is SGHRS, CDR2 YFSETQ, per germline. V was shortened by 3 bases and J by 7 bases, with 17 bases between the two germline ends. This CDR3 is built from 16 residues. CDR3 residues: CASSSMDSAGNSPLHF. In DNA form, the CDR3 reads TGCGCCAGCAGCTCTATGGACTCGGCGGGGAATTCACCCCTCCACTTT.

The chain has TRBV30 and TRBJ1-1, with a tentative D call TRBD1 (5 bases). The germline CDR1 and CDR2 sequences are GTSNPN and SVGIG (reference sequence). V was shortened by 5 bases and J by 1 base, with 17 bases between the two germline ends. The CDR3 has 15 amino acids. DNA of the CDR3: TGTGCCTGGGGAGGAGTGACTCAGGGGAACACTGAAGCTTTCTTT. Encoded protein: CAWGGVTQGNTEAFF.

This chain uses TRBV5-6 with TRBJ1-1, with 9 bases fitting TRBD1. The CDR3 consists of 14 residues. V lost 6 bases to trimming and J lost 7 bases; unmatched junction nucleotides: 10. Per the germline V gene, CDR1 is SGHDT and CDR2 is YYEEEE. CDR3 loop: CASTRTGDVFEAFF. The CDR3 coding sequence is TGTGCCAGCACCCGGACAGGGGATGTTTTTGAAGCTTTCTTT.

This clone showed up just a few times. The chain joins TRBV6-5 to TRBJ2-4; D gene unclear. The V gene's germline CDR1 is MNHEY and CDR2 SVGAGI. CDR3 length: 14 amino acids. V lost 2 bases and J lost 1, with 6 bases in between. CDR3 in DNA: TGTGCCAGCAGTTACGGGGTGGCCAAAAACATTCAGTACTTC. This sequence encodes CASSYGVAKNIQYF.

V and J are TRBV28 and TRBJ1-6, with TRBD1 matching 7 bases. The V gene end was trimmed by 6 bases and the J gene end by 10 bases; junction bases not matched to a gene: 12. Germline loops: CDR1 MDHEN, CDR2 SYDVKM. The CDR3 sequence is 15 residues long. CDR3 DNA sequence: TGTGCCAGCAGCCCTCCAGGGGGAGTTAACTCACCCCTCCACTTT. It codes for CASSPPGGVNSPLHF.

The chain carries TRBV18 and TRBJ2-5; D unclear. Looked up from germline, CDR1 is KGHSH and CDR2 is LQKENI. V dropped 2 bases and J dropped 2 bases, with 9 bases sitting between them. The CDR3 contains 14 residues. CDR3 nucleotides: TGTGCCAGCTCACCAATCACCCAACAAGAGACCCAGTACTTC. Translating it yields CASSPITQQETQYF.

The chain recombines TRBV29-1 with TRBJ1-5; maybe TRBD1 (6 bases). The V end was cut by 6 bases, the J end by 2 bases, with 17 bases between. Germline assignment: CDR1 SQVTM and CDR2 ANQGSEA. This CDR3 has 15 amino acids. Here the CDR3 reads CSVTSGTSGNQPQHF. CDR3 in DNA: TGCAGCGTCACATCAGGGACAAGTGGCAATCAGCCCCAGCATTTT.

The chain has TRBV29-1 and TRBJ1-1, with D uncertain. Per the germline V gene, CDR1 is SQVTM and CDR2 is ANQGSEA. V was pared by 8 bases and J by 1 base, with 11 bases between. The CDR3 is 12 residues long. This chain's CDR3 is CSISGRNTEAFF. The CDR3 coding sequence is TGCAGCATCTCCGGACGGAACACTGAAGCTTTCTTT.

This clone was seen only a few times. This chain uses TRBV2 with TRBJ2-2; perhaps TRBD2 as D (6 bases). This CDR3 comprises 15 residues. Germline assignment: CDR1 SNHLY and CDR2 FYNNEI. V was pared by 6 bases and J by 0 bases, with 11 bases between. The chain's CDR3 is CASRVGLTNTGELFF. CDR3 DNA sequence: TGTGCCAGCAGAGTCGGACTAACGAACACCGGGGAGCTGTTTTTT.

The rearrangement uses TRBV2 and TRBJ2-2; no clear D gene. Per germline, CDR1 SNHLY and CDR2 FYNNEI. V gave up 3 bases and J gave up 6 bases, with 11 bases separating them. CDR3 length: 14 residues. CDR3 residues: CASSEGFKAGELFF. CDR3 nucleotide sequence: TGTGCCAGCAGTGAGGGCTTCAAGGCCGGGGAGCTGTTTTTT.

This clone was seen a few times. The chain links TRBV2 to TRBJ2-3; D may be TRBD2 (6 bases). Germline CDR1 SNHLY, CDR2 FYNNEI. The CDR3 contains 15 residues. The V end was cut by 2 bases, the J end by 3 bases, with 12 bases between. This CDR3 reads CASSEWGVQTDTQYF. The CDR3 DNA follows: TGTGCCAGCAGTGAATGGGGGGTTCAGACAGATACGCAGTATTTT.

The rearrangement joins TRBV30 to TRBJ1-2, with 8 positions matching TRBD1. The V gene's germline CDR1 is GTSNPN and CDR2 SVGIG (reference sequence). J was trimmed by 6 bases and V by 8 bases; bases with no gene match: 8. The CDR3 sequence is 12 residues long. As DNA, the CDR3 is TGTGCCACCGAGGACAGGGAGCATGGCTACACCTTC. Translating gives CATEDREHGYTF. The variable domain in full, completed from reference TRBV30 and TRBJ1-2, reads SQTIHQWPATLVQPVGSPLSLECTVEGTSNPNLYWYRQAAGRGLQLLFYSVGIGQISSEVPQNLSASRPQDRQFILSSKKLLLSDSGFYLCATEDREHGYTFGSGTRLTVV.

The chain carries TRBV25-1 and TRBJ1-1; D might be TRBD1 (6 bases). V lost 4 bases, J lost 3 bases, and 12 bases lay in between. Germline values: CDR1 MGHDK, CDR2 SYGVNS. The CDR3 is 14 residues long. CDR3 bases: TGTGCCAGCAGTGCCAGGGGACGAGACACTGAAGCTTTCTTT. It specifies CASSARGRDTEAFF.

This clone appeared a single time. V gene TRBV19 combines with J gene TRBJ2-5; no firm D call. The CDR3 contains 15 residues. The V and J ends lost 5 bases and 0 bases respectively, with 13 bases between them. Germline-derived CDR1 and CDR2 are LNHDA and SQIVND (reference sequence). In nucleotides, the CDR3 is TGTGCCAGTAGTGGGTTCGCGAGCTACCAAGAGACCCAGTACTTC. Protein: CASSGFASYQETQYF.

The chain carries TRBV7-9 and TRBJ2-7; D may be TRBD2 (5 bases). Trimming took off 4 bases at V and 4 bases at J, with 11 bases between the two ends. Per the germline V gene, CDR1 is SEHNR and CDR2 is FQNEAQ (reference sequence). This CDR3 is built from 13 residues. CDR3 in DNA: TGTGCCAGCAGCTCGGTGAGCGGATACGAGCAGTACTTC. This sequence encodes CASSSVSGYEQYF.